This T cell receptor beta chain was retrieved from a study of technical replicates of blood from a handful of donors. CDR1 and CDR2 from the germline V gene are LNHDA and SQIVND (reference sequence). V shed 5 bases and J 4 bases; nucleotides not matched to a gene: 9. CDR3 length: 15 amino acids. The assay was immunoSEQ multiplex PCR, and TCRdb's table has in-frame clones only and misses some. Among about 71,000 clones, around 97% were seen once, and the ten largest hold less than 0.25%. The chain joins TRBV19 to TRBJ1-1; 8 bases line up with TRBD1. This clonotype originated in a human donor in good health. Material for sequencing was T cells isolated from PBMCs. Written as DNA, the CDR3 is TGTGCCAGTAGTCCTTTTACTGGACAGGGCACTGAAGCTTTCTTT. Amino acids: CASSPFTGQGTEAFF.